Below, 9 T cell receptor beta chains from the same sample are listed, as sequenced in a study of identical twins (dated by TCRdb to about 2016). Library prep was done by 5' RACE. The run used an Illumina HiSeq 2000. Using fastp at Q25 and MiXCR, TCRdb reprocessed the public reads and kept productive beta chains. For every CDR3 protein sequence, its rows merge into one entry that carries the most common genes and DNA. For this sample the table gives around 200,000 distinct CDR3 sequences, of which around 10% were detected only once. 5% to 5.5% of the sample is held by the ten biggest clonotypes. Material: memory (CD45RO+) T cells sorted from blood. Read against the paper, the sample's cell subset or site label means: CD45RO+ enriched T cells. The source is a woman under 30 in good health.

This clonotype was found many times. The rearrangement links TRBV12-3 or TRBV12-4 to TRBJ2-7; D remains unclear. This CDR3 comprises 13 residues. The V end lost 5 bases, the J end lost 4 bases, and 12 bases lay between the germline ends. The CDR3 DNA follows: TGTGCCAGCAGTCCGGTCGGCCCTTACGAGCAGTACTTC. Translated, it gives CASSPVGPYEQYF.

The chain has TRBV5-8 and TRBJ2-3; the match to TRBD2 covers 12 bases. The CDR3 extends over 15 amino acids. J gave up 3 bases and V 6 bases, and 5 bases lay outside the gene matches. The germline V gene encodes CDR1 SGHTS and CDR2 YDEGEE. The CDR3 region is CASTLAGGLTDTQYF. CDR3 sequence (DNA): TGTGCCAGCACCCTAGCGGGAGGGTTAACAGATACGCAGTATTTT.

The chain is built from TRBV27 and TRBJ1-2; D is uncertain. The germline V gene has CDR1 MNHEY and CDR2 SMNVEV (reference sequence). V shed 5 bases and J shed 8 bases, with 15 bases lying between them. This CDR3 has 13 amino acids. As DNA, the CDR3 is TGTGCCAGCAGTCCCCTGGGAGGATGGGGCTACACCTTC. Its translation: CASSPLGGWGYTF.

This clonotype was counted between two and nine times. The J gene is TRBJ2-1, the V gene TRBV20-1; no definite D call. The V gene lost 2 bases and the J gene lost 5 bases, with 4 bases spanning the gap. Looked up from germline, CDR1 is DFQATT and CDR2 is SNEGSKA (reference sequence). This CDR3 is 11 amino acids long. CDR3 sequence: CSARKDNEQFF. In nucleotides, the CDR3 is TGCAGTGCTAGAAAGGACAATGAGCAGTTCTTC.

This clonotype was seen at least ten times. This chain joins TRBV12-3 or TRBV12-4 and TRBJ1-2; TRBD1 might be the D (6 bases). Trimming cost V 5 bases and J 7 bases, with 8 bases left between them. The CDR3 runs to 11 residues. CDR3 protein: CASSAGAGYTF. CDR3 DNA sequence: TGTGCCAGCAGTGCAGGGGCTGGCTACACCTTC.

This clonotype has more than one count but fewer than ten. The chain couples TRBV12-3 or TRBV12-4 to TRBJ1-2, with D maybe TRBD1 (6 bases). The CDR3 sequence is 15 residues long. V lost 8 bases and J 2 bases, leaving 18 bases between the germline ends. CDR3 DNA sequence: TGTGCCAGCTGCCCCGACAGGTCTAGCAACTATGGCTACACCTTC. Amino acids: CASCPDRSSNYGYTF.

Only a few counts were recorded for this clonotype. V is TRBV12-3 or TRBV12-4 and J is TRBJ2-6, with D unclear. The CDR3 has 15 amino acids. The V end was cut by 3 bases, the J end by 2 bases, with 8 bases between. In nucleotides, the CDR3 is TGTGCCAGCAGTTTGGCCCTCACTGGGGCCAACGTCCTGACTTTC. Amino acids: CASSLALTGANVLTF.

This clonotype has a handful of counts. The V call is TRBV9, the J call TRBJ1-1; D remains ambiguous. Trimming left V 4 bases short and J 0 bases short, with 7 bases between. This CDR3 comprises 13 residues. CDR1 and CDR2 from the germline V gene are SGDLS and YYNGEE. As DNA, the CDR3 is TGTGCCAGCAGCCGAGTGATGAACACTGAAGCTTTCTTT. Translated, it gives CASSRVMNTEAFF.

J is TRBJ2-1 and V is TRBV28, with 7 positions matching TRBD1. Trimming cost V 2 bases and J 3 bases; bases outside gene matches: 7. The CDR3 has 16 amino acids. Looked up from germline, CDR1 is MDHEN and CDR2 is SYDVKM. CDR3 protein: CASSLPGTAFYNEQFF. CDR3 nucleotide sequence: TGTGCCAGCAGTTTACCCGGGACAGCCTTCTACAATGAGCAGTTCTTC.